This T cell receptor (beta chain) is from a study of naive CD8 T cells in extremely preterm neonates. Profiling relied on immunoSEQ multiplex PCR, and the TCRdb table lists in-frame clones only, not all of them. The sample carries 6,000 to 9,000 clones, approximately 98% recorded once. The CDR3 length is 14 residues. Unmatched junction bases numbered 5, after V lost 10 bases and J lost 1 base. Germline V CDR1 and CDR2: ENHRY, SYGVKD. The chain employs TRBV10-3 and TRBJ2-3, with 10 nucleotides matching TRBD2. This receptor was taken from a human donor in good health. The sequencing sample was made of naive CD8+ T cells from blood. The CDR3 is CATLGTSGTDTQYF. CDR3 DNA: TGTGCCACCCTGGGGACTAGCGGCACAGATACGCAGTATTTT.